One sample yielded the 3 T cell receptor beta chains listed below, sequenced in a study of shared clonotypes between healthy human individuals. Using immunoSEQ multiplex PCR, the repertoire was profiled, and TCRdb retains in-frame clones only, with some absent. The repertoire includes approximately 810,000 clones, 80% to 95% of them detected once, and less than 25% sits in the top ten. Naive CD8 populations comprised CD45RO-negative cells positively selected for CCR7, excluding terminally differentiated effector memory CD45RA+ cells. The material sequenced was naive CD8+ T cells sorted from blood. These receptors were collected from a man younger than 40 in good health.

The rearrangement uses TRBV14 and TRBJ2-3, with 8 bases matching TRBD2. J lost 6 bases, V lost 1 base, and 3 bases had no gene match. The V gene's germline CDR1 is SGHDN and CDR2 FVKESK. This CDR3 has 14 residues. The CDR3 loop is CASSQVTSVDTQYF. The CDR3 coding sequence is TGTGCCAGCAGCCAAGTGACTAGCGTTGATACGCAGTATTTT.

The chain employs TRBV11-2 and TRBJ1-2, with unresolved D. This CDR3 is 12 amino acids long. V lost 5 bases and J lost 1, with 5 bases in between. Germline-derived CDR1 and CDR2 are SGHAT and FQNNGV. CDR3 protein: CASSPVNYGYTF. The CDR3 DNA sequence: TGTGCCAGCAGCCCCGTTAACTATGGCTACACCTTC.

The chain uses TRBV27 and TRBJ1-5; a possible D gene is TRBD1 (5 bases). Germline V gives CDR1 MNHEY, CDR2 SMNVEV (reference sequence). Trimming pared 5 bases from V and 4 bases from J, leaving 15 bases between. This CDR3 spans 15 amino acids. DNA for the CDR3: TGTGCCAGCAGTCCCCGGGGGGTAGGGAATCAGCCCCAGCATTTT. Its translation is CASSPRGVGNQPQHF.